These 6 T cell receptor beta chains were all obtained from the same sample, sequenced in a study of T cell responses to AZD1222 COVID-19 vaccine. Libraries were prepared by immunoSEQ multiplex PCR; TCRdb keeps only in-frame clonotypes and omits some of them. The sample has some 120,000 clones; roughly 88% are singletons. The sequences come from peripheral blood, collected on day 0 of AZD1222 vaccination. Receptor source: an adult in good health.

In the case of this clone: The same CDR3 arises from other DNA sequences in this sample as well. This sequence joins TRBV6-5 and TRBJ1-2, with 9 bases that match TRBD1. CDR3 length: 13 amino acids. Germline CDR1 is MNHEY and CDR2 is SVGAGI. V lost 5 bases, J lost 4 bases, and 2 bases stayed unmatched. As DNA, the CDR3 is TGTGCCAGCAGTCCGACAGGGGGCTATGGCTACACCTTC. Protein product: CASSPTGGYGYTF.

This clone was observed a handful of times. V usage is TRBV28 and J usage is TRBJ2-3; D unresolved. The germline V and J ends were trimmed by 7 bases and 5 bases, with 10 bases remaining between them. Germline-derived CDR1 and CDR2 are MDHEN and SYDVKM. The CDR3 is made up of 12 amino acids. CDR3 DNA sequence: TGTGCCAGCAAACGTTCAGGAGATACGCAGTATTTT. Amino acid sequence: CASKRSGDTQYF.

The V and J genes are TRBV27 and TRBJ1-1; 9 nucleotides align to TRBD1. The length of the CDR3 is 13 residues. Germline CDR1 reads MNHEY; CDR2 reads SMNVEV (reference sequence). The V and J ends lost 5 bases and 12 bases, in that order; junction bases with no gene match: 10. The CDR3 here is CASSAIGTGTTFF. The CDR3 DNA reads TGTGCCAGCAGTGCCATCGGGACAGGGACGACTTTCTTT.

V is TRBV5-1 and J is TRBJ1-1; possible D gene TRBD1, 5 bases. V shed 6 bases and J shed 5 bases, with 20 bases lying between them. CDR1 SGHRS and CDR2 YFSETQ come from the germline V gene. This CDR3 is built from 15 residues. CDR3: CASNPVGGSGTEAFF. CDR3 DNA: TGCGCCAGCAACCCCGTGGGGGGAAGCGGGACTGAAGCTTTCTTT.

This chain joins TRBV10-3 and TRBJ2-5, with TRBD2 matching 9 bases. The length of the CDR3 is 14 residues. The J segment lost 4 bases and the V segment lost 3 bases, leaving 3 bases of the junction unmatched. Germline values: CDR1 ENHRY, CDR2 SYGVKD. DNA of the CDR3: TGTGCCATCAGTGATCCAGCGGGAGGAGAGACCCAGTACTTC. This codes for CAISDPAGGETQYF.

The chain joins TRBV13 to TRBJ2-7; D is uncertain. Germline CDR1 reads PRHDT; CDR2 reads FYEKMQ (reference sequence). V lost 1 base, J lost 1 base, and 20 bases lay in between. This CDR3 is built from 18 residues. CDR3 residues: CASSLEARFLGSSYEQYF. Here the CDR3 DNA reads TGTGCCAGCAGCTTAGAGGCTAGGTTCCTGGGTTCGTCCTACGAGCAGTACTTC. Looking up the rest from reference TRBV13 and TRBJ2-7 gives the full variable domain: AAGVIQSPRHLIKEKRETATLKCYPIPRHDTVYWYQQGPGQDPQFLISFYEKMQSDKGSIPDRFSAQQFSDYHSELNMSSLELGDSALYFCASSLEARFLGSSYEQYFGPGTRLTVT.